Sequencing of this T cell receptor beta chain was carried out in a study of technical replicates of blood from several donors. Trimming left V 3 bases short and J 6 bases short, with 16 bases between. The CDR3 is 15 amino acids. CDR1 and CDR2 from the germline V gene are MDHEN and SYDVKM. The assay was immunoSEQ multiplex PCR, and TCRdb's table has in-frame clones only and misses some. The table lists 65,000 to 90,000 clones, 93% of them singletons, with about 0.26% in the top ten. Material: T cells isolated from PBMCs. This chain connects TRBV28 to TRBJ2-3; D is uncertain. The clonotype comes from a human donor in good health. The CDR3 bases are TGTGCCAGCAGTTTCCCCCGGCGGCTGCGGGATACGCAGTATTTT. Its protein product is CASSFPRRLRDTQYF.